The next 20 T cell receptor beta chains were all read from a single sample in a study of early T cells in non-severe SARS-CoV-2 infection. TCRdb processed the 5' RACE reads anew with MiXCR; each CDR3 protein has one entry. The sample lists fewer than 60,000 distinct CDR3 sequences; around 10% were seen once. The sequenced sample consisted of whole blood. All receptors derive from an adult who was a healthcare worker with PCR-confirmed SARS-CoV-2 infection or an uninfected control (not recorded which).

This clonotype appeared a few times. The gene calls are TRBV6-5 and TRBJ1-3; D is unclear. V was pared by 6 bases and J by 0 bases, with 12 bases between. This CDR3 is built from 15 residues. Germline values: CDR1 MNHEY, CDR2 SVGAGI. The CDR3 is CASSPKISSGNTIYF. The CDR3 DNA sequence: TGTGCCAGCAGCCCTAAAATTAGCTCTGGAAACACCATATATTTT.

The chain links TRBV20-1 to TRBJ2-7; perhaps TRBD2 as D (5 bases). The CDR3 covers 15 residues. CDR1 is DFQATT and CDR2 is SNEGSKA in the germline V gene (reference sequence). Trimming pared 4 bases from V and 5 bases from J, leaving 21 bases between. The CDR3 sequence is CSATGPRTERDEQYF. Here the CDR3 DNA reads TGCAGTGCTACGGGCCCCCGGACGGAGAGGGACGAGCAGTACTTC.

In this sample, this clonotype turned up many times. This chain uses TRBV12-3 or TRBV12-4 with TRBJ1-1; perhaps TRBD1 as D (5 bases). This CDR3 has 11 residues. With 11 bases removed from V and 5 bases from J, the gap between germline ends came to 12 bases. DNA of the CDR3: TGTGCCTCCCGGGGCAGAACTGAAGCTTTCTTT. Its protein product is CASRGRTEAFF.

J is TRBJ2-7 and V is TRBV4-3; the match to TRBD2 covers 7 bases. Per the germline V gene, CDR1 is LGHNA and CDR2 is YSLEER. The CDR3 is made up of 16 amino acids. V gave up 3 bases and J gave up 0 bases; unmatched junction bases: 8. CDR3 coding DNA: TGCGCCAGCAGCCACCCCCTAGCGGACCTCTCCTACGAGCAGTACTTC. Translating it yields CASSHPLADLSYEQYF.

This clonotype was seen only a few times. The chain couples TRBV6-6 to TRBJ1-1; D is perhaps TRBD1 (5 bases). Germline loops: CDR1 MNHNY, CDR2 SVGAGI (reference sequence). Trimming took off 5 bases at V and 5 bases at J, with 12 bases between the two ends. CDR3 size: 13 residues. As DNA, the CDR3 is TGTGCCAGCAGTCGCGGGGGAAGAACTGAAGCTTTCTTT. It encodes CASSRGGRTEAFF.

This clonotype was counted between two and nine times. The chain links TRBV20-1 to TRBJ1-1; possibly TRBD1 for D (5 bases). V lost 6 bases and J 2 bases, leaving 19 bases between the germline ends. The CDR3 has 15 residues. CDR1 and CDR2 (germline): DFQATT, SNEGSKA (reference sequence). The DNA for the CDR3 is TGCAGTGCACGCCGTCCCGGGACGGTAAACACTGAAGCTTTCTTT. Amino acid sequence: CSARRPGTVNTEAFF.

This chain uses TRBV30 with TRBJ2-3, with a weak D call TRBD2 (7 bases). CDR1 and CDR2 from the germline V gene are GTSNPN and SVGIG (reference sequence). V was clipped by 3 bases and J by 6 bases, with 19 bases between them. This CDR3 is built from 15 residues. The CDR3 DNA reads as TGTGCCTGGAGCCGACTAGGGGGGGAGAGGGATACGCAGTATTTT. Translated, it gives CAWSRLGGERDTQYF.

The sample holds many counts of this clonotype. The rearrangement joins TRBV6-6 to TRBJ1-2, with 12 bases aligning to TRBD1. The CDR3 runs 17 residues. Germline CDR1 reads MNHNY; CDR2 reads SVGAGI (reference sequence). With 4 bases clipped from V and 5 bases from J, the junction kept 11 bases outside the gene matches. The CDR3 DNA follows: TGTGCCAGCAGTTCGGGACAGGGGGCGTCTTTGGATTATGGCTACACCTTC. Its protein product is CASSSGQGASLDYGYTF.

The CDR3 here is CASSFFHPRGTQYF. Here the CDR3 DNA reads TGTGCCAGCAGTTTCTTTCACCCTCGCGGGACCCAGTACTTC. The chain links TRBV28 to TRBJ2-5; the D is unclear. The CDR3 length is 14 residues. Germline CDR1 MDHEN, CDR2 SYDVKM. V was pared by 3 bases and J by 7 bases, with 15 bases between.

Only a few counts were recorded for this clonotype. This rearrangement joins TRBV2 to TRBJ2-4, with D possibly TRBD1 on 6 matching bases. Germline CDR1 SNHLY, CDR2 FYNNEI. V was shortened by 6 bases and J by 0 bases, with 9 bases between the two germline ends. This CDR3 is built from 14 residues. CDR3 DNA sequence: TGTGCCAGCAGCCCAGGGGTAGCCAAAAACATTCAGTACTTC. It is translated as CASSPGVAKNIQYF. The complete variable domain, with remaining parts taken from reference TRBV2 and TRBJ2-4, reads EPEVTQTPSHQVTQMGQEVILRCVPISNHLYFYWYRQILGQKVEFLVSFYNNEISEKSEIFDDQFSVERPDGSNFTLKIRSTKLEDSAMYFCASSPGVAKNIQYFGAGTRLSVL.

A few counts support this clonotype. The J gene is TRBJ2-1, the V gene TRBV10-3, with D uncertain. CDR3 length: 15 amino acids. The V gene lost 5 bases and the J gene lost 0 bases, with 11 bases spanning the gap. In germline, CDR1 is ENHRY, CDR2 SYGVKD. The CDR3 bases are TGTGCCATCAGTTACTTCCAGAGCTCCTACAATGAGCAGTTCTTC. Translated: CAISYFQSSYNEQFF.

This clonotype was counted between two and nine times. The chain joins TRBV5-4 to TRBJ2-3; D gene ambiguous. The CDR3 sequence is 12 residues long. The V gene lost 3 bases and the J gene lost 2 bases, with 4 bases spanning the gap. Germline assignment: CDR1 SGHNT and CDR2 YYREEE (reference sequence). The CDR3 loop reads CASSSNTDTQYF. In nucleotides, the CDR3 is TGTGCCAGCAGCTCAAACACAGATACGCAGTATTTT.

The table lists this clonotype with many counts. The CDR3 coding sequence is TGTGCCAGCAGCCAATGGCAACCGGGACAGGGTGAGGATACGCAGTATTTT. This codes for CASSQWQPGQGEDTQYF. The chain is built from TRBV3-1 and TRBJ2-3, with 9 bases identical to TRBD1. CDR1 and CDR2 from the germline V gene are LGHDT and YNNKEL (reference sequence). V trimming: 2 bases; J trimming: 6 bases; junction bases outside the gene matches: 12. The CDR3 sequence is 17 residues long.

Many counts were recorded for this clonotype. For the CDR3, the DNA is TGTGCCTGGAGTGTGGGCCCTAGCGGGGGGACAGATACGCAGTATTTT. Protein sequence: CAWSVGPSGGTDTQYF. The rearrangement uses TRBV30 and TRBJ2-3; 11 bases fit TRBD2. Trimming took 0 bases from V and 3 from J; bases not matched to a gene: 5. The CDR3 length is 16 residues. CDR1 is GTSNPN and CDR2 is SVGIG in the germline V gene (reference sequence).

This sequence joins TRBV14 and TRBJ2-1; D assignment may be TRBD1 or TRBD2 (6 bases each). Trimming shortened V by 4 bases and J by 8 bases, and 12 bases separated the two germline ends. CDR1 and CDR2 (germline): SGHDN, FVKESK. The CDR3 covers 13 residues. CDR3 nucleotides: TGTGCCAGCAGCCCAACCGGGGGCTATGAGCAGTTCTTC. Protein: CASSPTGGYEQFF.

This clonotype has just a few counts. One end of the junction is discordant with germline, which a read error may explain. The chain carries TRBV7-2 and TRBJ2-7; the D is unclear. CDR1 is SGHTA, CDR2 FQGNSA, per germline. The CDR3 runs 11 residues. The CDR3 bases are TGTCCCAGCAGCTTAGGGTACGAGCAGTACTTC. Amino acids: CPSSLGYEQYF.

This clonotype was counted at least ten times. The chain links TRBV19 to TRBJ2-3; 7 bases line up with TRBD2. The CDR3 covers 14 residues. J lost 6 bases, V lost 5 bases, and 8 bases had no gene match. Germline V gene sequence: CDR1 LNHDA, CDR2 SQIVND (reference sequence). CDR3 in DNA: TGTGCCAGTAGTTCCGCGGGGGTCCGCGATACGCAGTATTTT. Its translation: CASSSAGVRDTQYF.

This clonotype has ten or more counts. V usage is TRBV13 and J usage is TRBJ1-1; D not resolved. Per the germline V gene, CDR1 is PRHDT and CDR2 is FYEKMQ (reference sequence). V lost 5 bases and J lost 3, with 19 bases in between. This CDR3 is built from 16 residues. In DNA, the CDR3 is TGTGCCAGCAGCCCCATGGGCGGCCGCAAATACACTGAAGCTTTCTTT. This translates into CASSPMGGRKYTEAFF.

This clonotype was counted a few times. This chain connects TRBV6-5 to TRBJ2-2, with 8 bases matching TRBD1. Germline-derived CDR1 and CDR2 are MNHEY and SVGAGI. The CDR3 spans 14 residues. J was trimmed by 7 bases and V by 6 bases; bases with no gene match: 7. Here the CDR3 reads CASRSSGGLGELFF. DNA of the CDR3: TGTGCCAGCAGATCCTCAGGGGGCCTCGGGGAGCTGTTTTTT.

In its sample, this clonotype was seen a few times. The V gene is TRBV28, the J gene TRBJ2-7, with D perhaps matching TRBD1 or TRBD2 (5 bases each). The V gene lost 7 bases and the J gene lost 1 base, with 14 bases spanning the gap. Germline V gene data show CDR1 as MDHEN and CDR2 as SYDVKM. This CDR3 has 14 amino acids. In DNA form, the CDR3 reads TGTGCCAGCAATGAGGGGTCAAGATCCTACGAGCAGTACTTC. Translated: CASNEGSRSYEQYF.